This entry lists 20 T cell receptor beta chains sequenced from one sample in a study of shared clonotypes between healthy human individuals. Sequencing was performed with immunoSEQ multiplex PCR; in TCRdb, only in-frame clones are kept and a portion is missing. The sample carries around 2,000,000 clones, approximately 94% recorded once. CD45RO-negative, CCR7-positively selected cells formed the naive CD8 fraction, excluding terminally differentiated effector memory CD45RA+ cells. Sequencing was carried out using naive CD8+ T cells sorted from blood. These receptors came from a young man in good health.

The chain is built from TRBV13 and TRBJ1-1; D is undetermined. The germline V gene encodes CDR1 PRHDT and CDR2 FYEKMQ (reference sequence). Trimming took 5 bases from V and 7 from J, leaving 20 bases between them. This CDR3 has 15 amino acids. CDR3: CASSGSAGGILEAFF. The CDR3 DNA sequence: TGTGCCAGCAGCGGGTCAGCGGGCGGTATACTTGAAGCTTTCTTT.

This sequence joins TRBV27 and TRBJ2-3; D is undetermined. CDR3 length: 14 amino acids. Germline CDR1 and CDR2: MNHEY and SMNVEV (reference sequence). Deletions cut 4 bases from V and 2 bases from J, with 10 bases between. CDR3 nucleotide sequence: TGTGCCAGCAGTTCATCCTATATCACAGATACGCAGTATTTT. It translates to CASSSSYITDTQYF.

V is TRBV4-1 and J is TRBJ2-5, with D tentatively TRBD2 (6 bases). Deletions cut 1 base from V and 5 bases from J, with 11 bases between. CDR1 is MGHRA and CDR2 is YSYEKL in the germline V gene. The CDR3 length is 14 residues. CDR3: CASSQAGVEETQYF. In DNA, the CDR3 is TGCGCCAGCAGCCAAGCGGGGGTAGAGGAGACCCAGTACTTC.

This chain uses TRBV28 with TRBJ2-7; 9 bases line up with TRBD1. V gave up 3 bases and J gave up 1 base; unmatched junction bases: 10. CDR3 length equals 17 residues. CDR1 and CDR2 from the germline V gene are MDHEN and SYDVKM. The CDR3 loop reads CASSLETPGTGSYEQYF. In nucleotides, the CDR3 is TGTGCCAGCAGTTTGGAAACTCCCGGGACAGGGTCCTACGAGCAGTACTTC.

Concerning this clone itself: Other DNA sequences in the sample encode the same CDR3. The chain recombines TRBV27 with TRBJ1-6; TRBD1 is a possible D gene (5 bases). Trimming cost V 6 bases and J 7 bases, with 13 bases left between them. Per the germline V gene, CDR1 is MNHEY and CDR2 is SMNVEV (reference sequence). CDR3 length equals 14 residues. The CDR3 loop reads CASSFQGSNSPLHF. The CDR3 bases are TGTGCCAGCAGCTTCCAGGGATCGAATTCACCCCTCCACTTT.

This clone was seen only once. In DNA form, the CDR3 reads TGCGCCAGCAGCCAAATCGACGATAGCAATCAGCCCCAGCATTTT. Translating it yields CASSQIDDSNQPQHF. J is TRBJ1-5 and V is TRBV4-1; D remains unclear. The V end lost 2 bases, the J end lost 0 bases, and 8 bases lay between the germline ends. The CDR3 runs to 15 residues. Germline V CDR1 and CDR2: MGHRA, YSYEKL.

CDR3: CASTTKDRAYNEQFF. The CDR3 coding sequence is TGTGCCAGCACTACGAAGGACAGGGCCTACAATGAGCAGTTCTTC. The genes are TRBV28 and TRBJ2-1, with TRBD1 identical over 8 bases. J gave up 2 bases and V 7 bases, and 7 bases lay outside the gene matches. CDR3 length: 15 amino acids. Germline V gene data show CDR1 as MDHEN and CDR2 as SYDVKM.

This chain uses TRBV9 with TRBJ2-5; D may be TRBD2 (5 bases). CDR3 size: 16 residues. In germline, CDR1 is SGDLS, CDR2 YYNGEE. Trimming cost V 3 bases and J 2 bases, with 17 bases left between them. The chain's CDR3 is CASSAGVIGGQETQYF. Here the CDR3 DNA reads TGTGCCAGCAGCGCTGGCGTGATCGGAGGACAAGAGACCCAGTACTTC.

This chain links TRBV14 with TRBJ2-7; TRBD1 might be the D (6 bases). The CDR3 totals 12 residues. The germline V gene encodes CDR1 SGHDN and CDR2 FVKESK. V shed 2 bases and J shed 7 bases, with 9 bases lying between them. The CDR3 bases are TGTGCCAGCAGCCAACTTGGGACAGAGCAGTACTTC. This codes for CASSQLGTEQYF.

The rearrangement joins TRBV2 to TRBJ2-4; TRBD2 aligns across 8 bases. Trimming at V came to 6 bases and at J to 6 bases, leaving 10 bases not matched to a gene. The CDR3 has 15 amino acids. Germline V gene sequence: CDR1 SNHLY, CDR2 FYNNEI. The CDR3 is CASSQPAGVINIQYF. The DNA of the CDR3 is TGTGCCAGCAGCCAGCCAGCGGGAGTGATAAACATTCAGTACTTC.

The chain is built from TRBV14 and TRBJ2-3; possibly TRBD2 for D (6 bases). Per germline, CDR1 SGHDN and CDR2 FVKESK. This CDR3 is built from 15 residues. Trimming cost V 3 bases and J 5 bases, with 15 bases left between them. The CDR3: CASSHPTRGLDTQYF. CDR3 nucleotides: TGTGCCAGCAGCCACCCGACTAGGGGCTTAGATACGCAGTATTTT.

V and J are TRBV28 and TRBJ2-5; 8 bases line up with TRBD1. The CDR3 consists of 18 residues. Unmatched junction bases numbered 12, after V lost 3 bases and J lost 0 bases. From germline, CDR1 is MDHEN and CDR2 SYDVKM. CDR3 DNA: TGTGCCAGCAGTTTCGCGAAGACCGGACAGGGCCACCAAGAGACCCAGTACTTC. Its protein is CASSFAKTGQGHQETQYF.

The gene calls are TRBV7-9 and TRBJ1-5, with a tentative D call TRBD1 (6 bases). V was pared by 3 bases and J by 3 bases, with 18 bases between. CDR3 length equals 17 residues. CDR1 is SEHNR and CDR2 is FQNEAQ in the germline V gene (reference sequence). Here the CDR3 reads CASSFGRGIEANQPQHF. The CDR3 DNA follows: TGTGCCAGCAGCTTTGGTAGGGGGATTGAGGCCAATCAGCCCCAGCATTTT.

The CDR3 DNA reads as TGCGCCAGCAGCTTGAGCGGGAGTATGAATACCGGGGAGCTGTTTTTT. It is translated as CASSLSGSMNTGELFF. This chain connects TRBV5-1 to TRBJ2-2; 8 bases agree with TRBD2. Germline V gene data show CDR1 as SGHRS and CDR2 as YFSETQ. The ends lost 1 base at V and 5 bases at J; junction bases unmatched: 7. The CDR3 sequence is 16 residues long.

This chain links TRBV19 with TRBJ2-7; TRBD1 aligns across 7 bases. This CDR3 region has 13 residues. Germline V lookup: CDR1 LNHDA, CDR2 SQIVND (reference sequence). J gave up 6 bases and V 3 bases, and 5 bases lay outside the gene matches. The CDR3 sequence is CASSIMNRGEQYF. CDR3 nucleotides: TGTGCCAGTAGTATTATGAACAGGGGCGAGCAGTACTTC.

The count of this clone is one. The rearrangement links TRBV30 to TRBJ2-3; TRBD2 matches 10 bases. Germline CDR1 is GTSNPN and CDR2 is SVGIG (reference sequence). This CDR3 has 15 amino acids. V was pared by 4 bases and J by 0 bases, with 4 bases of the junction left unmatched. This CDR3 is CAWTSGSLSTDTQYF. The CDR3 DNA follows: TGTGCCTGGACTAGCGGGAGTTTGAGCACAGATACGCAGTATTTT. The variable domain in full, with the rest retrieved from reference TRBV30 and TRBJ2-3, is SQTIHQWPATLVQPVGSPLSLECTVEGTSNPNLYWYRQAAGRGLQLLFYSVGIGQISSEVPQNLSASRPQDRQFILSSKKLLLSDSGFYLCAWTSGSLSTDTQYFGPGTRLTVL.

This chain connects TRBV9 to TRBJ1-1, with a possible D match to TRBD1 (6 bases). V dropped 0 bases and J dropped 6 bases, with 15 bases sitting between them. Germline V CDR1 and CDR2: SGDLS, YYNGEE. The length of the CDR3 is 15 residues. In nucleotides, the CDR3 is TGTGCCAGCAGCGTAGTTTCCTCAGGGGCGGCTGAAGCTTTCTTT. Translating it yields CASSVVSSGAAEAFF.

This sequence joins TRBV28 and TRBJ1-1, with D possibly matching TRBD1 (5 bases). The CDR3 extends over 16 amino acids. In germline, CDR1 is MDHEN, CDR2 SYDVKM. V was cut by 3 bases and J by 0 bases, with 14 bases left in between. The CDR3 loop reads CASSLGPGNMNTEAFF. CDR3 nucleotides: TGTGCCAGCAGTTTGGGGCCAGGAAATATGAACACTGAAGCTTTCTTT.

The gene calls are TRBV6-1 and TRBJ2-3; 8 bases align to TRBD1. The V gene's germline CDR1 is MNHNS and CDR2 SASEGT. The CDR3 consists of 16 residues. J gave up 2 bases and V 3 bases, and 7 bases lay outside the gene matches. The chain's CDR3 is CASSDLSRGPTDTQYF. CDR3 sequence (DNA): TGTGCCAGCAGTGACCTCAGCAGGGGGCCCACAGATACGCAGTATTTT.

The chain has TRBV7-9 and TRBJ2-7; D not certain. Germline lookup yields CDR1 SEHNR and CDR2 FQNEAQ (reference sequence). Trimming pared 3 bases from V and 2 bases from J, leaving 11 bases between. The CDR3 length is 14 residues. The DNA for the CDR3 is TGTGCCAGCAGCTTGTCGGAGCGAGCCTACGAGCAGTACTTC. It is translated as CASSLSERAYEQYF.